This T cell receptor (beta chain) originates from a study of blood T cell repertoires in COVID-19. V was shortened by 4 bases and J by 6 bases, with 11 bases between the two germline ends. Germline CDR1 reads KGHDR; CDR2 reads SFDVKD. The CDR3 contains 13 residues. Using immunoSEQ multiplex PCR, the repertoire was profiled, and TCRdb retains in-frame clones only, with some absent. The sample shows 280,000 or so clones, roughly 88% of them seen only once. This clone came up a few times. In terms of age and location, participants ranged from roughly 18 to 100 years and lived in roughly 22 US areas. This TCR was sampled from a man aged 25 to 40 who had recovered from COVID-19. The chain uses TRBV24-1 and TRBJ1-1; tentatively, D is TRBD1 (5 bases). The sequenced sample was PBMCs or T cells enriched from blood (not recorded which). CDR3 residues: CATSDRRGAEAFF. In DNA, the CDR3 is TGTGCCACCAGTGACCGACGGGGGGCTGAAGCTTTCTTT.